Listed below are T cell receptor beta chains from one sample, sequenced in a study of blood T cell repertoires in COVID-19. TCRdb's table, derived via immunoSEQ multiplex PCR, lists solely in-frame clones and lacks some. The sample lists around 98,000 clones, 70% to 90% occurring once. Input material: peripheral blood. The receptors come from a man between 65 and 85 years old with acute or convalescent COVID-19. CDR3s include the opening cysteine and the closing phenylalanine or tryptophan. The D gene is left open where the match is weak. The size entry is marked missing in some rows and otherwise reads once, few, many or a size class.

J gene: TRBJ2-1
V gene: TRBV7-2
clone size: NA
CDR3 length: 16
D gene: TRBD2
CDR3 DNA: TGTGCCAGCAATTCCATTCGGGGGGGGTTTTACAATGAGCAGTTCTTC
CDR3 protein: CASNSIRGGFYNEQFF

J gene: TRBJ2-3
V gene: TRBV11-2
clone size: NA
CDR3 length: 15
D gene: NA
CDR3 DNA: TGTGCCAGCAGCTTTACCTATAGGGGATTAGATACGCAGTATTTT
CDR3 protein: CASSFTYRGLDTQYF

J gene: TRBJ2-1
V gene: TRBV5-4
clone size: NA
CDR3 length: 14
D gene: NA
CDR3 DNA: TGTGCCAGCAGCGAAAGGGGTGAACTGGATGAGCAGTTCTTC
CDR3 protein: CASSERGELDEQFF

J gene: TRBJ1-5
V gene: TRBV6-2/TRBV6-3
clone size: once
CDR3 length: 11
D gene: NA
CDR3 DNA: TGTGCCAGCAGTTACGGGGGGGCCCAGCATTTT
CDR3 protein: CASSYGGAQHF

J gene: TRBJ2-1
V gene: TRBV5-6
clone size: NA
CDR3 length: 14
D gene: NA
CDR3 DNA: TGTGCCAGCAGGCTGGCAGGGGGGCTTAATGAGCAGTTCTTC
CDR3 protein: CASRLAGGLNEQFF

J gene: TRBJ2-2
V gene: TRBV14
clone size: NA
CDR3 length: 16
D gene: TRBD2
CDR3 DNA: TGTGCCAGCAGCCCAGCGGGACTCCTGAACACCGGGGAGCTGTTTTTT
CDR3 protein: CASSPAGLLNTGELFF

J gene: TRBJ2-2
V gene: TRBV9
clone size: once
CDR3 length: 15
D gene: TRBD1
CDR3 DNA: TGTGCCAGCAGCCCCGGGACAGGGAGGGCCGGGGAGCTGTTTTTT
CDR3 protein: CASSPGTGRAGELFF

J gene: TRBJ2-3
V gene: TRBV6-5
clone size: NA
CDR3 length: 14
D gene: TRBD1
CDR3 DNA: TGTGCCAGCAGCCAAGGGGGCCGACCAGATACGCAGTATTTT
CDR3 protein: CASSQGGRPDTQYF

J gene: TRBJ2-3
V gene: TRBV10-3
clone size: once
CDR3 length: 16
D gene: NA
CDR3 DNA: TGTGCCATCAGTGAGCGCGGGTCTAGCGGCACAGATACGCAGTATTTT
CDR3 protein: CAISERGSSGTDTQYF

J gene: TRBJ2-2
V gene: TRBV29-1
clone size: NA
CDR3 length: 16
D gene: TRBD2
CDR3 DNA: TGCAGCGTACTCAAAGGTAGCGGGAGCAACACCGGGGAGCTGTTTTTT
CDR3 protein: CSVLKGSGSNTGELFF

J gene: TRBJ1-1
V gene: TRBV25-1
clone size: once
CDR3 length: 11
D gene: NA
CDR3 DNA: TGTGCCAGCAGTGAAACAGGGGAAGCTTTCTTT
CDR3 protein: CASSETGEAFF

J gene: TRBJ1-3
V gene: TRBV18
clone size: NA
CDR3 length: 14
D gene: NA
CDR3 DNA: TGTGCCAGCTCACCCTCCGGAGGCGGAAACACCATATATTTT
CDR3 protein: CASSPSGGGNTIYF

J gene: TRBJ1-6
V gene: TRBV7-9
clone size: once
CDR3 length: 17
D gene: TRBD1
CDR3 DNA: TGTGCCAGCAGCTCCGGTGGCAGGGGGCGGTCGGATTCACCCCTCCACTTT
CDR3 protein: CASSSGGRGRSDSPLHF

J gene: TRBJ1-5
V gene: TRBV28
clone size: NA
CDR3 length: 15
D gene: TRBD1
CDR3 DNA: TGTGCCAGCAGTTTTGGACAGGGCGTCAATCAGCCCCAGCATTTT
CDR3 protein: CASSFGQGVNQPQHF

J gene: TRBJ2-7
V gene: TRBV11-2
clone size: NA
CDR3 length: 15
D gene: NA
CDR3 DNA: TGTGCCAGCAGCTTGCAGTACGGAGGGTCCTACGAGCAGTACTTC
CDR3 protein: CASSLQYGGSYEQYF

J gene: TRBJ2-1
V gene: TRBV24-1
clone size: NA
CDR3 length: 16
D gene: TRBD2
CDR3 DNA: TGTGCCACCAGTGACTCTAGCGGGGGGGCAGGAAATGAGCAGTTCTTC
CDR3 protein: CATSDSSGGAGNEQFF

J gene: TRBJ2-3
V gene: TRBV7-2
clone size: NA
CDR3 length: 16
D gene: TRBD2
CDR3 DNA: TGTGCCAGCAGCTCTGGACTAGCGGGGGAGCAAGGCACGCAGTATTTT
CDR3 protein: CASSSGLAGEQGTQYF

J gene: TRBJ2-5
V gene: TRBV11-2
clone size: NA
CDR3 length: 11
D gene: NA
CDR3 DNA: TGTGCCAGCAGTTCCACGGGGACCCAGTACTTC
CDR3 protein: CASSSTGTQYF

J gene: TRBJ2-2
V gene: TRBV19
clone size: NA
CDR3 length: 13
D gene: NA
CDR3 DNA: TGTGCCAGTAGTATCATCGGGTCCCGGGAGCTGTTTTTT
CDR3 protein: CASSIIGSRELFF

J gene: TRBJ2-3
V gene: TRBV4-1
clone size: NA
CDR3 length: 16
D gene: TRBD2
CDR3 DNA: TGCGCCAGCAGCCGACGACTAGCGGGGGGCCCTTTGGAGCAGTATTTT
CDR3 protein: CASSRRLAGGPLEQYF

J gene: TRBJ2-2
V gene: TRBV11-2
clone size: NA
CDR3 length: 13
D gene: NA
CDR3 DNA: TGTGCCAGCAGCAGGGGTAACACCGGGGAGCTGTTTTTT
CDR3 protein: CASSRGNTGELFF

J gene: TRBJ2-1
V gene: TRBV27
clone size: once
CDR3 length: 16
D gene: TRBD1
CDR3 DNA: TGTGCCAGCAGTTCCCGACAGGGATTTTTCTACAATGAGCAGTTCTTC
CDR3 protein: CASSSRQGFFYNEQFF

J gene: TRBJ1-1
V gene: TRBV6-5
clone size: NA
CDR3 length: 14
D gene: TRBD1
CDR3 DNA: TGTGCCAGCAGTTGGGACAGCTTTTACACTGAAGCTTTCTTT
CDR3 protein: CASSWDSFYTEAFF

J gene: TRBJ1-5
V gene: TRBV19
clone size: once
CDR3 length: 14
D gene: TRBD1
CDR3 DNA: TGTGCCAGTAGAGACAGGGGGGAGGCTCAGCCCCAGCATTTT
CDR3 protein: CASRDRGEAQPQHF

J gene: TRBJ1-2
V gene: TRBV5-8
clone size: NA
CDR3 length: 14
D gene: NA
CDR3 DNA: TGTGCCAGCAGCTCGCCCCAGGGGTTCAATGGCTACACCTTC
CDR3 protein: CASSSPQGFNGYTF

J gene: TRBJ2-1
V gene: TRBV28
clone size: NA
CDR3 length: 15
D gene: NA
CDR3 DNA: TGTGCCAGCACCGTAGACAGAGACCCCGGCAATGAGCAGTTCTTC
CDR3 protein: CASTVDRDPGNEQFF

J gene: TRBJ1-6
V gene: TRBV14
clone size: NA
CDR3 length: 16
D gene: NA
CDR3 DNA: TGTGCCAGCAGCCAAGACCAGGCCTCCTATAATTCACCCCTCCACTTT
CDR3 protein: CASSQDQASYNSPLHF

J gene: TRBJ1-2
V gene: TRBV5-1
clone size: NA
CDR3 length: 14
D gene: TRBD1
CDR3 DNA: TGCGCCAGCAGCCTGGGACAGGGGGCGCGAGGCTACACCTTC
CDR3 protein: CASSLGQGARGYTF

J gene: TRBJ1-6
V gene: TRBV30
clone size: once
CDR3 length: 15
D gene: NA
CDR3 DNA: TGTGCCTGGACCCAGGGGAGCTCCTATAATTCACCCCTCCACTTT
CDR3 protein: CAWTQGSSYNSPLHF

J gene: TRBJ2-2
V gene: TRBV11-3
clone size: NA
CDR3 length: 14
D gene: TRBD1
CDR3 DNA: TGTGCCAGCAGCTCAGGGACAGTTGACGGGGAGCTGTTTTTT
CDR3 protein: CASSSGTVDGELFF

J gene: TRBJ1-2
V gene: TRBV7-9
clone size: NA
CDR3 length: 18
D gene: TRBD1
CDR3 DNA: TGTGCCAGCAGCTTAGGTGGGACAGGGGCCGCGAGAGGAGATGGCTACACCTTC
CDR3 protein: CASSLGGTGAARGDGYTF

J gene: TRBJ1-1
V gene: TRBV29-1
clone size: NA
CDR3 length: 11
D gene: NA
CDR3 DNA: TGCAGCGCGGGGAGGAACACTGAAGCTTTCTTT
CDR3 protein: CSAGRNTEAFF

J gene: TRBJ2-1
V gene: TRBV6-4
clone size: NA
CDR3 length: 18
D gene: TRBD1
CDR3 DNA: TGTGCCAGCAGTCCACTACGACAGGGTCCCATGTCCTACAATGAGCAGTTCTTC
CDR3 protein: CASSPLRQGPMSYNEQFF

J gene: TRBJ2-1
V gene: TRBV3-1/TRBV3-2
clone size: once
CDR3 length: 18
D gene: NA
CDR3 DNA: TGTGCCAGCAGCCAAGATTTGGGCGGGGCAAGCTCCTACAATGAGCAGTTCTTC
CDR3 protein: CASSQDLGGASSYNEQFF

J gene: TRBJ2-1
V gene: TRBV19
clone size: NA
CDR3 length: 12
D gene: TRBD1
CDR3 DNA: TGTGCCAGTAGTAAGGGGGCAAAGGAGCAGTTCTTC
CDR3 protein: CASSKGAKEQFF

J gene: TRBJ1-1
V gene: TRBV12-5
clone size: NA
CDR3 length: 13
D gene: TRBD1
CDR3 DNA: TGTGCTAGTGCTGGACAGGGGGGCACTGAAGCTTTCTTT
CDR3 protein: CASAGQGGTEAFF

J gene: TRBJ2-3
V gene: TRBV6-1
clone size: NA
CDR3 length: 16
D gene: TRBD1
CDR3 DNA: TGTGCCAGCAGTGCCTGGGGACAGGGAGGCACAGATACGCAGTATTTT
CDR3 protein: CASSAWGQGGTDTQYF

J gene: TRBJ1-5
V gene: TRBV19
clone size: NA
CDR3 length: 15
D gene: NA
CDR3 DNA: TGTGCCAGTACCATGTCGGGGGGAAGGTATCAGCCCCAGCATTTT
CDR3 protein: CASTMSGGRYQPQHF

J gene: TRBJ1-4
V gene: TRBV6-1
clone size: NA
CDR3 length: 15
D gene: TRBD1
CDR3 DNA: TGTGCCAGCAGTGAAGAGGGACAGGGGAATGAAAAACTGTTTTTT
CDR3 protein: CASSEEGQGNEKLFF

J gene: TRBJ2-5
V gene: TRBV29-1
clone size: NA
CDR3 length: 11
D gene: NA
CDR3 DNA: TGCAGCGTAAGGTTCAGGGAGACCCAGTACTTC
CDR3 protein: CSVRFRETQYF

J gene: TRBJ1-2
V gene: TRBV24-1
clone size: few
CDR3 length: 13
D gene: NA
CDR3 DNA: TGTGCCACCAGTGATTGGCAGGACTATGGCTACACCTTC
CDR3 protein: CATSDWQDYGYTF

J gene: TRBJ1-5
V gene: TRBV28
clone size: few
CDR3 length: 15
D gene: NA
CDR3 DNA: TGTGCCAGCAGGGGGGGGGCGATCAGCAATCAGCCCCAGCATTTT
CDR3 protein: CASRGGAISNQPQHF